This record covers a single T cell receptor beta chain. As processed by the authors: The authors estimated nucleated cell counts from reference gene primer amplification. Method: immunoSEQ multiplex PCR; TCRdb's copy keeps in-frame clones and lacks some. V, J and clone size are taken as reported in that table, and D and trimming were inferred from the DNA itself. There are 110,000 or so clones in the sample; around four fifths occur only once, and under 9.5% lies in the top ten. CDR1 is SGHDT and CDR2 is YYEEEE in the germline V gene. This CDR3 comprises 14 residues. V trimming: 4 bases; J trimming: 15 bases; junction bases outside the gene matches: 13. This entry is derived from a study of blood T cell repertoires in COVID-19. About the study: Material from acute and convalescent COVID-19 was sourced from the United States, Italy and Spain. Sample material is recorded as cDNA or gDNA derived from T cells, B-cell-depleted T cells, or PBMCs.

The sequenced material came from peripheral blood. The sequence was obtained from a woman aged 40-49 years with acute or convalescent COVID-19. The rearrangement links TRBV5-6 to TRBJ2-1; 10 nucleotides align to TRBD1. Here the CDR3 DNA reads TGTGCCAGCAGCCTGCCCGGACAGGGGGGTAGTTCGTTCTTC. Translating gives CASSLPGQGGSSFF.